Below are 2 T cell receptor beta chains sequenced from a single sample in a study of T cells in Graves' hyperthyroidism and ophthalmopathy. There were TCR beta CDR3 regions amplified from RNA transcripts. An initial round of RT-PCR targeting the TCR CDR3 relied on the HTBI primer set. TCRdb re-called the multiplex PCR reads through MiXCR, storing one row per CDR3 protein. Of approximately 590,000 distinct CDR3 sequences detected, approximately 14% appear once; the ten largest clones hold roughly 7.3%. The sequencing sample was made of blood. These receptors all stem from a woman between 25 and 40 years old with Graves' hyperthyroidism.

This clonotype has at least ten counts. The CDR3 region is CASSQGRVDRHNEQFF. In DNA form, the CDR3 reads TGTGCCAGCAGCCAAGGGAGGGTAGACAGACACAATGAGCAGTTCTTC. V usage is TRBV3-1 and J usage is TRBJ2-1; tentatively, D is TRBD2 (6 bases). CDR3 size: 16 residues. CDR1 and CDR2 from the germline V gene are LGHDT and YNNKEL (reference sequence). V was clipped by 1 base and J by 5 bases, with 15 bases between them.

On this clonotype: This may be a read error, as it is one base from a much larger clone. The final CDR3 position lacks the conserved phenylalanine or tryptophan, pointing to a likely read error. The chain combines TRBV5-1 with TRBJ2-2, with D unclear. Germline CDR1 and CDR2: SGHRS and YFSETQ. The CDR3 spans 15 residues. V lost 0 bases to trimming and J lost 2 bases, with 8 bases between them. For the CDR3, the DNA is TGCGCCAGCAGCTTGGCCCCGGTCAACACCGGGGAGCTGTTTCTT. This translates into CASSLAPVNTGELFL.